This record covers a single T cell receptor beta chain. The antigen is unknown. The CDR3 spans 12 residues. Trimming cost V 2 bases and J 4 bases, with 8 bases left between them. Germline values: CDR1 DFQATT, CDR2 SNEGSKA (reference sequence). This specimen belongs to a study of Graves' ophthalmopathy and Graves' hyperthyroidism. Study information: Stable hyperthyroidism was defined by absence of ophthalmopathy within 18 months of follow-up. Study-wide findings and caveats: Blood also carried most expanded thyroid clonotypes exceeding 0.001 frequency.

It was on clinical symptoms, serum thyroxine, TRAb, thyroid ultrasound and orbital computed tomography that diagnosis relied. Amplification of the TCR beta CDR3 regions used RNA transcripts (as template). In the first round, RT-PCR was carried out with HTBI primers, and a multiplex PCR formed the second round. TCRdb re-called the multiplex PCR reads with MiXCR, one entry per CDR3 protein. The sample contains 500,000 to 600,000 distinct CDR3 sequences, 35% to 40% of which appear only once. The genes are TRBV20-1 and TRBJ1-1; TRBD1 is a possible D gene (5 bases). Sequencing used peripheral blood or thyroid tissue (not recorded which). This TCR was sampled from an adult man with Graves' hyperthyroidism. This CDR3 reads CSARRDGTEAFF. CDR3 in DNA: TGCAGTGCTAGAAGGGACGGCACTGAAGCTTTCTTT.